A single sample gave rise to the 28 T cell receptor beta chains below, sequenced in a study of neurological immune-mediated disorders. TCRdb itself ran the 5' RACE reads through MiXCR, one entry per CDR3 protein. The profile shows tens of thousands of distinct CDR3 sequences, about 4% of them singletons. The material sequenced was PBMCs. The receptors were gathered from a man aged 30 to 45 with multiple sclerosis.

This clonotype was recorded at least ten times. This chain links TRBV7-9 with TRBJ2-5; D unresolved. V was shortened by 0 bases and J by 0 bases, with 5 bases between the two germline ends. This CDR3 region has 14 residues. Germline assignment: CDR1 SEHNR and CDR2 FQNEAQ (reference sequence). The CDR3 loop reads CASSLAPDQETQYF. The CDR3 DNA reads TGTGCCAGCAGCTTAGCCCCTGACCAAGAGACCCAGTACTTC. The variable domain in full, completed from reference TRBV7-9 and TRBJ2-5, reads DTGVSQNPRHKITKRGQNVTFRCDPISEHNRLYWYRQTLGQGPEFLTYFQNEAQLEKSRLLSDRFSAERPKGSFSTLEIQRTEQGDSAMYLCASSLAPDQETQYFGPGTRLLVL.

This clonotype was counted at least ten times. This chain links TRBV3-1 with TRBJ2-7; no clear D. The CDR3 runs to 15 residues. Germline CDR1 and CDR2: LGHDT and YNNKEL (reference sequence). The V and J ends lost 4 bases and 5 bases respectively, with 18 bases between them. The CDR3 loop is CASSPVADRFHEQYF. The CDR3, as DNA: TGTGCCAGCAGCCCAGTTGCCGACCGGTTCCACGAGCAGTACTTC.

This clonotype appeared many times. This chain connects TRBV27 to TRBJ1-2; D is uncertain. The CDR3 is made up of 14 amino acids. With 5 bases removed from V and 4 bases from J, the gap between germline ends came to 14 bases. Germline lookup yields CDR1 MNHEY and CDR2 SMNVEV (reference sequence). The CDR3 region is CASSPAILGYGYTF. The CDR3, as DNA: TGTGCCAGCAGTCCGGCCATCCTGGGCTATGGCTACACCTTC.

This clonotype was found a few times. The CDR3 region is CASSLKSLVEAFF. DNA of the CDR3: TGTGCCAGCAGTTTAAAGTCTCTGGTTGAAGCTTTCTTT. The chain has TRBV12-3 or TRBV12-4 and TRBJ1-1; D gene ambiguous. With 2 bases removed from V and 7 bases from J, the gap between germline ends came to 11 bases. This CDR3 region has 13 residues.

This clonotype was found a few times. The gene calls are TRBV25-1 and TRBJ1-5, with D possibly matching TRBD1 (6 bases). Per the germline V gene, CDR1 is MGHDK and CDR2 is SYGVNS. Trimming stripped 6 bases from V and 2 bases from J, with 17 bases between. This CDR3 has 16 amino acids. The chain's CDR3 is CASSRGGRVGNQPQHF. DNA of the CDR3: TGTGCCAGCAGCCGGGGGGGGCGGGTTGGCAATCAGCCCCAGCATTTT.

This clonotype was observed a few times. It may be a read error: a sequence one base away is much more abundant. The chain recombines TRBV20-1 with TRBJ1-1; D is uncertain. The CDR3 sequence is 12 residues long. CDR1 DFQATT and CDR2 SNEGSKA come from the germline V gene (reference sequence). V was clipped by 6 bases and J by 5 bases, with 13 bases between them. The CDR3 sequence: CSATEGRTEAFF. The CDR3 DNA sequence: TGCAGTGCCACCGAAGGGCGGACTGAAGCTTTCTTT.

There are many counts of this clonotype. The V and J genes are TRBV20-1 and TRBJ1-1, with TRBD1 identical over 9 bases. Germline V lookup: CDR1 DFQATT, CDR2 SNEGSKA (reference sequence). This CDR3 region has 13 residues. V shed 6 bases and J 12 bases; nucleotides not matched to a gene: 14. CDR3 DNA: TGCAGTGCCGTACGGACAGGGGCTTTTGGTTCTTTCTTT. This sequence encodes CSAVRTGAFGSFF.

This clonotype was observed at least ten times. DNA of the CDR3: TGTGCCAGCAGTTACCCTAGCGGGGGACAAGAGACCCAGTACTTC. Its protein product is CASSYPSGGQETQYF. The gene calls are TRBV6-2 or TRBV6-3 and TRBJ2-5; 10 bases fit TRBD2. The CDR3 sequence is 15 residues long. Germline assignment: CDR1 MNHEY and CDR2 SVGEGT. J lost 2 bases, V lost 2 bases, and 2 bases had no gene match.

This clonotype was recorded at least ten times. The DNA of the CDR3 is TGCGCCAGCAGCGCTCGGGGGGGCTTCTACAATGAGCAGTTCTTC. Protein: CASSARGGFYNEQFF. The chain is built from TRBV5-1 and TRBJ2-1, with 8 bases identical to TRBD2. CDR1 and CDR2 (germline): SGHRS, YFSETQ. Trimming took 4 bases from V and 3 from J; bases not matched to a gene: 6. There are 15 residues in the CDR3.

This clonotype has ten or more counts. CDR3 amino acids: CATRREMEFF. Here the CDR3 DNA reads TGTGCCACCCGACGTGAAATGGAATTCTTC. The J gene is TRBJ2-1, the V gene TRBV6-5; D remains unclear. The CDR3 extends over 10 amino acids. Per the germline V gene, CDR1 is MNHEY and CDR2 is SVGAGI. V lost 10 bases, J lost 16 bases, and 17 bases lay in between.

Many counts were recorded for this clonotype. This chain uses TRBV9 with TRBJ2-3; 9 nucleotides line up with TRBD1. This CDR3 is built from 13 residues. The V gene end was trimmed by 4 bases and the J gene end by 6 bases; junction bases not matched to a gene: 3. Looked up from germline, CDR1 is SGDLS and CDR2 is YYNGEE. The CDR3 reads CASSPDRGDTQYF. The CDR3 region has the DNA TGTGCCAGCAGCCCGGACAGGGGCGATACGCAGTATTTT.

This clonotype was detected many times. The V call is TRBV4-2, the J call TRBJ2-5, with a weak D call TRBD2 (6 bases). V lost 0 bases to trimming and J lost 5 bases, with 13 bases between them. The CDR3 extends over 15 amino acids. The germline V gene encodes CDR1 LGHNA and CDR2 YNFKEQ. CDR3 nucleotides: TGTGCCAGCAGCCAAGAAGGTCTAGGAGGGGAGACCCAGTACTTC. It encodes CASSQEGLGGETQYF.

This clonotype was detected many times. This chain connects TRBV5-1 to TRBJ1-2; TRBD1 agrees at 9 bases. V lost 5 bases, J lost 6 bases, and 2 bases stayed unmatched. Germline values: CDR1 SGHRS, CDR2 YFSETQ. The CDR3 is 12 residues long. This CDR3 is CASRTGGNGYTF. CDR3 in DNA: TGCGCCAGCAGAACAGGGGGCAATGGCTACACCTTC.

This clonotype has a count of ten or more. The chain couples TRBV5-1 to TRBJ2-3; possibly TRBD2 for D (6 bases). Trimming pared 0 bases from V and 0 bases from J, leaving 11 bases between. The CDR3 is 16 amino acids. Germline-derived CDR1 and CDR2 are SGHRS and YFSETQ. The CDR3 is CASSLEAGFSTDTQYF. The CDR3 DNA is TGCGCCAGCAGCTTGGAGGCGGGGTTCAGCACAGATACGCAGTATTTT.

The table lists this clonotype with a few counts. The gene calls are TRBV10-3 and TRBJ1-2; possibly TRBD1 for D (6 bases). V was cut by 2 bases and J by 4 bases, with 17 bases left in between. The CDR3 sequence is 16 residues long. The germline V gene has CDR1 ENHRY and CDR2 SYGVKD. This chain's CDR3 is CAISESTQGLSYGYTF. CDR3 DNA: TGTGCCATCAGTGAGAGTACACAGGGTTTGTCCTATGGCTACACCTTC.

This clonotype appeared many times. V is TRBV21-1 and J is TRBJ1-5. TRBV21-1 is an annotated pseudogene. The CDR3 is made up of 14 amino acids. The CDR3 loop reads CASSKRSSNQPQHF. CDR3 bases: TGTGCCAGCAGCAAACGCAGCAGCAATCAGCCCCAGCATTTT.

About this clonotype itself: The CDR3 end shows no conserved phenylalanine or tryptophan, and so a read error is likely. The CDR3 DNA is TGTGCCACCAGCAGAGATGTGACAGGGTATGGCTACACCAAC. As protein: CATSRDVTGYGYTN. The rearrangement uses TRBV15 and TRBJ1-2; 7 bases map to TRBD1. J gave up 5 bases and V 0 bases, and 3 bases lay outside the gene matches. There are 14 residues in the CDR3. Germline V gene data show CDR1 as LNHNV and CDR2 as YYDKDF (reference sequence).

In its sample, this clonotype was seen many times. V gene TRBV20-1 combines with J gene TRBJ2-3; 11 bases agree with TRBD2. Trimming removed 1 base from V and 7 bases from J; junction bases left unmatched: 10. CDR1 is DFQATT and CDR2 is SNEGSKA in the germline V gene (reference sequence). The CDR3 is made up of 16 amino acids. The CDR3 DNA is TGCAGTGCTAGAGGCTTAGCGGGGGGGCCTGCGTATACGCAGTATTTT. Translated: CSARGLAGGPAYTQYF.

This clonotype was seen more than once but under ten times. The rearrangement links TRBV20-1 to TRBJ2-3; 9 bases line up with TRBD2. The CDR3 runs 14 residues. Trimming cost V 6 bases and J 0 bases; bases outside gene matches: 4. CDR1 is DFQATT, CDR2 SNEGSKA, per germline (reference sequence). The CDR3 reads CSAPSGASTDTQYF. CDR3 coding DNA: TGCAGTGCGCCTAGCGGGGCTAGCACAGATACGCAGTATTTT.

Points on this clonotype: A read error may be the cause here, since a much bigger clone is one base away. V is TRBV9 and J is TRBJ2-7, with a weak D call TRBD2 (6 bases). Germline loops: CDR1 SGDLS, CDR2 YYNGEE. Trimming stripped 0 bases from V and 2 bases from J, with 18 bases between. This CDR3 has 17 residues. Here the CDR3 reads CASSVESGAGNTYEQYF. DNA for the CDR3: TGTGCCAGCAGCGTAGAGTCTGGGGCGGGAAACACCTACGAGCAGTACTTC.

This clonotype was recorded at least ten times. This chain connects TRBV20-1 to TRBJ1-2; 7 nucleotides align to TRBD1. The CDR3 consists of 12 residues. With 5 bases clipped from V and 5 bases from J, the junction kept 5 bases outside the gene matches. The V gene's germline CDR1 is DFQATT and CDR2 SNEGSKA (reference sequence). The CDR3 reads CSASGTAYGYTF. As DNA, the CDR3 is TGCAGTGCTTCCGGGACAGCGTATGGCTACACCTTC.

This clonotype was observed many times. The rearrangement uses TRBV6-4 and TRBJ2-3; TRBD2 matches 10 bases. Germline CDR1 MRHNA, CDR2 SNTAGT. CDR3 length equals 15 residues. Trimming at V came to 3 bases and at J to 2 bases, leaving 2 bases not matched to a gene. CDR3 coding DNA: TGTGCCAGCAGTGAAGGGACTAGCGACACAGATACGCAGTATTTT. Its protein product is CASSEGTSDTDTQYF.

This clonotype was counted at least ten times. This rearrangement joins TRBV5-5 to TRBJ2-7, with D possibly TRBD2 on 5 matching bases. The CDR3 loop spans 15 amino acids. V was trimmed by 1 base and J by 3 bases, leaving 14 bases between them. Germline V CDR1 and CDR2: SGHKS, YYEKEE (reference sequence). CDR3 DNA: TGTGCCAGCAGCTTGACCCTTCGAGGGTACTACGAGCAGTACTTC. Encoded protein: CASSLTLRGYYEQYF.

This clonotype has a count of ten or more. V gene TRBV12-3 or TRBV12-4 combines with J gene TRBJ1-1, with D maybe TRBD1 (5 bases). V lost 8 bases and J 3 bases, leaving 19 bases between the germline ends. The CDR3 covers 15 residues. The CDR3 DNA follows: TGTGCCAGCCGCCTTATCCGGGGGTGGGACACTGAAGCTTTCTTT. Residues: CASRLIRGWDTEAFF.

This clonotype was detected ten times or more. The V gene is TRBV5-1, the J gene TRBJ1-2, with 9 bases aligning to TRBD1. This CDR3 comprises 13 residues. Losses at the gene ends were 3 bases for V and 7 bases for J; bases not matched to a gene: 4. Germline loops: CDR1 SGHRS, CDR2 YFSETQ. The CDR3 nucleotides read TGCGCCAGCAGCTGGACAGGGGACGCTGGCTACACCTTC. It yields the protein CASSWTGDAGYTF.

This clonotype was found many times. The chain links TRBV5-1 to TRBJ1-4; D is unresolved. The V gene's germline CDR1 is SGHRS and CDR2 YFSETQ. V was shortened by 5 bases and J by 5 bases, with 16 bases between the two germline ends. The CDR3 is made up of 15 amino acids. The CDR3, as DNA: TGCGCCAGCAGAAAGGGCGCGGTCGGAAATGAAAAACTGTTTTTT. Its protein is CASRKGAVGNEKLFF.

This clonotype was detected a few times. The CDR3 DNA sequence: TGTGCCAGCAGCCCCCCGACAGGGATCAAAGAGCAGTACTTC. Its protein is CASSPPTGIKEQYF. The rearrangement uses TRBV9 and TRBJ2-7; 7 bases line up with TRBD1. The J segment lost 7 bases and the V segment lost 4 bases, leaving 11 bases of the junction unmatched. This CDR3 has 14 amino acids. Germline assignment: CDR1 SGDLS and CDR2 YYNGEE.

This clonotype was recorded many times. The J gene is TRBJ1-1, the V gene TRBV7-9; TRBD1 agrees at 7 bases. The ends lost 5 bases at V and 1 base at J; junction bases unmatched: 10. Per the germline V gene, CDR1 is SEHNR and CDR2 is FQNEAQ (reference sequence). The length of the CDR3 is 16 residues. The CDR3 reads CASSPGDRVRNTEAFF. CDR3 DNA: TGTGCCAGCAGCCCCGGAGACAGGGTTCGGAACACTGAAGCTTTCTTT.